The entry below describes one T cell receptor beta chain. TCRdb re-called the 5' RACE reads; every CDR3 protein appears as one record, without DNA. The specimen's table records about 99,000 distinct CDR3 sequences. These data belong to a study of monozygotic twins with inflammatory bowel disease. Someone took a 2.5 ml blood sample from each of the donors. Germline assignment: CDR1 SGHKS and CDR2 YYEKEE (reference sequence). The CDR3 length is 17 residues. The chain is built from TRBV5-5 and TRBJ1-3. The sequenced material came from blood. This receptor was taken from a human donor with ulcerative colitis or Crohn's disease, or a healthy co-twin of an affected twin (not recorded which). The CDR3 sequence: CASSDVRARSSGNTIYF.